This TCR beta chain stems from a study of T-cell memory formation after mild COVID-19. Whole-study findings and limits: The SARS-CoV-2 specificity of second-wave clones reaching peak at day 37 remained unverified. Memory cells collected pre-infection included some clones that later responded, suggesting cross-reactive memory joined.

V trimming: 3 bases; J trimming: 2 bases; junction bases outside the gene matches: 5. This CDR3 comprises 15 residues. From germline, CDR1 is SGHTA and CDR2 FQGNSA. Comments on this clonotype: Antigen unknown.

The 5'RACE method, run with constant-segment primers, produced TCR alpha and TCR beta cDNA libraries (carrying sample barcodes and UMIs). Via MiXCR, TCRdb re-called the 5' RACE reads, giving one row per CDR3 protein. The repertoire has 130,000 to 150,000 distinct CDR3 sequences, 15% to 20% of them found once; the top ten carry about 2.1%. V usage is TRBV7-2 and J usage is TRBJ2-7; 9 nucleotides match TRBD1. The TCR originated in an adult woman who had mild COVID-19 (a few samples of this study predate the infection). Cell type and time point are not known. The sequenced sample consisted of PBMCs or a T cell subset sorted from them (not recorded which). The chain's CDR3 is CASSFGTGIPYEQYF. Here the CDR3 DNA reads TGTGCCAGCAGCTTTGGGACAGGGATTCCCTACGAGCAGTACTTC.